The 22 T cell receptor beta chains presented below share a single source sample, sequenced in a study of cytomegalovirus exposure and HLA in healthy donors. Both 60 Vbeta primers and 13 Jbeta primers went into the PCR. Sequencing used immunoSEQ multiplex PCR; TCRdb keeps in-frame clones, though not all of them. The data contain under 70,000 clones, about two thirds of them singletons. The material sequenced was PBMCs. These TCRs come from a woman younger than 45 in good health and CMV-seronegative.

The rearrangement joins TRBV11-1 to TRBJ2-5, with 7 bases aligning to TRBD1. Germline CDR1 reads SGHAT; CDR2 reads FQDESV (reference sequence). The junction had 4 bases not matched to a gene; V was cut back by 1 base and J by 2 bases. This CDR3 has 15 residues. The CDR3 DNA sequence: TGTGCCAGCAGCTTAGAAGGGGGCAGGCAAGAGACCCAGTACTTC. Translating it yields CASSLEGGRQETQYF.

The rearrangement links TRBV7-2 to TRBJ2-1, with 16 bases aligning to TRBD2. The CDR3 spans 16 residues. Germline V gives CDR1 SGHTA, CDR2 FQGNSA. The J segment lost 8 bases and the V segment lost 2 bases, leaving 3 bases of the junction unmatched. In DNA form, the CDR3 reads TGTGCCAGCAGCTTACTGGGACTAGCGGGGGGGTATGAGCAGTTCTTC. Its protein product is CASSLLGLAGGYEQFF.

The chain is built from TRBV5-1 and TRBJ1-6, with 7 bases lining up with TRBD1. V lost 0 bases, J lost 8 bases, and 5 bases stayed unmatched. The V gene's germline CDR1 is SGHRS and CDR2 YFSETQ. This CDR3 region has 15 residues. CDR3 loop: CASSLGQTGDSPLHF. DNA of the CDR3: TGCGCCAGCAGCTTGGGCCAAACAGGGGATTCACCCCTCCACTTT.

The genes are TRBV2 and TRBJ2-5, with TRBD2 identical over 12 bases. The trim removed 4 bases at V and 1 base at J, leaving 4 bases unmatched. Germline assignment: CDR1 SNHLY and CDR2 FYNNEI. This CDR3 is built from 16 residues. The DNA of the CDR3 is TGTGCCAGCAGTGTACGACTAGCGGGGGCCCAAGAGACCCAGTACTTC. Amino acids: CASSVRLAGAQETQYF.

CDR3 amino acids: CSVAWDRGNEKLFF. The CDR3 DNA sequence: TGCAGCGTCGCCTGGGACAGGGGGAATGAAAAACTGTTTTTT. This chain links TRBV29-1 with TRBJ1-4; 11 nucleotides line up with TRBD1. Trimming cost V 6 bases and J 5 bases; bases outside gene matches: 5. The CDR3 totals 14 residues. The germline CDR1 and CDR2 sequences are SQVTM and ANQGSEA. Based on the CDR3 plus reference TRBV29-1 and TRBJ1-4, the full variable domain is SAVISQKPSRDICQRGTSLTIQCQVDSQVTMMFWYRQQPGQSLTLIATANQGSEATYESGFVIDKFPISRPNLTFSTLTVSNMSPEDSSIYLCSVAWDRGNEKLFFGSGTQLSVL.

This sequence joins TRBV7-8 and TRBJ2-5; 8 bases fit TRBD2. V dropped 2 bases and J dropped 11; count of bases not matched to a gene: 16. Looked up from germline, CDR1 is SGHVS and CDR2 is FQNEAQ. This CDR3 has 16 residues. The CDR3 DNA follows: TGTGCCAGCAGCTTACGGGAGCCGGGGGGGCGGAGTATACAGTACTTC. This gives the protein CASSLREPGGRSIQYF.

Turning to this clone: A junction boundary mismatches the germline segment, possibly from a read error. The V and J genes are TRBV7-9 and TRBJ2-7, with 8 bases matching TRBD1. Per the germline V gene, CDR1 is SEHNR and CDR2 is FQNEAQ (reference sequence). This CDR3 has 14 residues. CDR3 DNA sequence: TGTGCCAGCAGCCACCGGGACAGGTCCTCCGAGCAGTACTTC. Amino acids: CASSHRDRSSEQYF.

The V and J genes are TRBV2 and TRBJ1-5; D is undetermined. CDR1 and CDR2 (germline): SNHLY, FYNNEI. The V and J ends lost 5 bases and 3 bases respectively, with 11 bases between them. The CDR3 spans 14 residues. The CDR3 loop reads CASSREGSNQPQHF. Written as DNA, the CDR3 is TGTGCCAGCAGTAGGGAGGGATCCAATCAGCCCCAGCATTTT.

This clone was seen just once. The V call is TRBV29-1, the J call TRBJ2-5; 10 bases match TRBD2. The junction had 7 bases not matched to a gene; V was cut back by 4 bases and J by 5 bases. The CDR3 sequence is 14 residues long. Per germline, CDR1 SQVTM and CDR2 ANQGSEA. CDR3 nucleotides: TGCAGCGTTGCCGGAACTAGCGGGGTGGAGACCCAGTACTTC. It yields the protein CSVAGTSGVETQYF.

The chain carries TRBV7-2 and TRBJ2-3; a weak D match, TRBD1 (6 bases). Trimming stripped 3 bases from V and 5 bases from J, with 18 bases between. Germline CDR1 and CDR2: SGHTA and FQGNSA. The CDR3 consists of 16 residues. The CDR3 loop is CASSLALAGVIDTQYF. CDR3 nucleotide sequence: TGTGCCAGCAGCTTGGCCTTGGCAGGGGTTATAGATACGCAGTATTTT. Full variable domain (outside the CDR3, taken from reference TRBV7-2 and TRBJ2-3): GAGVSQSPSNKVTEKGKDVELRCDPISGHTALYWYRQSLGQGLEFLIYFQGNSAPDKSGLPSDRFSAERTGGSVSTLTIQRTQQEDSAVYLCASSLALAGVIDTQYFGPGTRLTVL.

V usage is TRBV18 and J usage is TRBJ1-5; D is perhaps TRBD1 (6 bases). Trimming stripped 1 base from V and 0 bases from J, with 16 bases between. Germline CDR1 reads KGHSH; CDR2 reads LQKENI. The CDR3 is 18 residues long. The CDR3 region is CASSPRGLQGYSNQPQHF. In DNA form, the CDR3 reads TGTGCCAGCTCACCACGCGGTTTACAGGGATATAGCAATCAGCCCCAGCATTTT.

This rearrangement joins TRBV6-6 to TRBJ1-2, with D possibly TRBD1 on 5 matching bases. Germline CDR1 MNHNY, CDR2 SVGAGI (reference sequence). This CDR3 is built from 14 residues. The V end was cut by 5 bases, the J end by 2 bases, with 12 bases between. The CDR3 spells CASSALAGNYGYTF. The DNA of the CDR3 is TGTGCCAGCAGTGCGCTGGCAGGGAACTATGGCTACACCTTC.

V is TRBV4-2 and J is TRBJ2-7, with D possibly matching TRBD1 (6 bases). Trimming shortened V by 1 base and J by 0 bases, and 7 bases separated the two germline ends. The CDR3 spans 14 residues. CDR1 and CDR2 (germline): LGHNA, YNFKEQ. The CDR3 bases are TGTGCCAGCAGCCAAGGGACAGACTCCTACGAGCAGTACTTC. Translation: CASSQGTDSYEQYF.

The V call is TRBV11-2, the J call TRBJ1-6; D is unresolved. CDR1 SGHAT and CDR2 FQNNGV come from the germline V gene. V shed 1 base and J shed 7 bases, with 11 bases lying between them. The CDR3 has 15 amino acids. CDR3 sequence (DNA): TGTGCCAGCAGCTTAGGGCCGGCTAGGAATTCACCCCTCCACTTT. Translating it yields CASSLGPARNSPLHF.

Only a few counts were recorded for this clone. The chain uses TRBV5-1 and TRBJ1-5, with no clear D. The CDR3 has 13 residues. V was pared by 0 bases and J by 5 bases, with 6 bases between. Germline CDR1 and CDR2: SGHRS and YFSETQ. CDR3 amino acids: CASSLDPDQPQHF. As DNA, the CDR3 is TGCGCCAGCAGCTTGGACCCAGATCAGCCCCAGCATTTT.

Remarks on this clone: A read error may account for a junction end that differs from germline. The rearrangement links TRBV6-1 to TRBJ2-1; 9 positions match TRBD2. The germline V gene encodes CDR1 MNHNS and CDR2 SASEGT. This CDR3 region has 17 residues. CDR3 sequence reads: CAISESRASGDNNEQFF. The CDR3 DNA reads as TGTGCCATCAGTGAGTCGAGGGCTAGCGGGGACAACAATGAGCAGTTCTTC.

J is TRBJ2-2 and V is TRBV14; D is uncertain. The V gene lost 4 bases and the J gene lost 1 base, with 7 bases spanning the gap. This CDR3 is 14 amino acids long. The germline V gene has CDR1 SGHDN and CDR2 FVKESK. The CDR3 reads CASSLLMNTGELFF. As DNA, the CDR3 is TGTGCCAGCAGCCTCCTAATGAACACCGGGGAGCTGTTTTTT.

This clone was counted only a few times. This chain connects TRBV4-2 to TRBJ2-3; TRBD1 might be the D (6 bases). The germline V and J ends were trimmed by 0 bases and 5 bases, with 15 bases remaining between them. Germline CDR1 and CDR2: LGHNA and YNFKEQ. The CDR3 sequence is 16 residues long. This CDR3 is CASSQEGLQQGDTQYF. The CDR3 coding sequence is TGTGCCAGCAGCCAAGAGGGGCTTCAACAGGGAGATACGCAGTATTTT.

This chain connects TRBV6-4 to TRBJ2-3; possibly TRBD2 for D (6 bases). Trimming pared 3 bases from V and 11 bases from J, leaving 9 bases between. Germline CDR1 MRHNA, CDR2 SNTAGT. This CDR3 has 11 residues. The DNA of the CDR3 is TGTGCCAGCAGTGAGGGGGGTATGCAGTATTTT. It translates to CASSEGGMQYF.

This clone was found a few times. J is TRBJ1-6 and V is TRBV6-5; D not resolved. V lost 3 bases and J 0 bases, leaving 9 bases between the germline ends. Germline V gene data show CDR1 as MNHEY and CDR2 as SVGAGI. The CDR3 covers 16 residues. CDR3 sequence: CASSYAADSYNSPLHF. In nucleotides, the CDR3 is TGTGCCAGCAGTTATGCGGCAGACTCCTATAATTCACCCCTCCACTTT.

This clone showed up just a few times. The chain combines TRBV18 with TRBJ2-3; 7 bases fit TRBD1. CDR1 is KGHSH and CDR2 is LQKENI in the germline V gene. Trimming removed 3 bases from V and 1 base from J; junction bases left unmatched: 4. The CDR3 is 15 amino acids. CDR3: CASSPRQGGTDTQYF. The CDR3, as DNA: TGTGCCAGCTCACCGAGACAGGGTGGCACAGATACGCAGTATTTT.

V is TRBV6-6 and J is TRBJ1-1; D is unclear. V was cut by 0 bases and J by 7 bases, with 9 bases left in between. Germline V gives CDR1 MNHNY, CDR2 SVGAGI (reference sequence). The length of the CDR3 is 13 residues. CDR3 coding DNA: TGTGCCAGCAGTTACTCTTCCCCGGGTGAAGCTTTCTTT. This gives the protein CASSYSSPGEAFF.